This is a list of T cell receptor beta chains from one sample in a study of T cells in Graves' hyperthyroidism and ophthalmopathy. Each CDR3 protein gets one entry after TCRdb re-called the multiplex PCR reads with MiXCR. The data show 94,000 or so distinct CDR3 sequences, with 51% seen just once and less than 30% held by the top ten. Material for sequencing was blood. The receptors were gathered from a woman in her thirties or forties with Graves' hyperthyroidism. CDR3s include the opening cysteine and the closing phenylalanine or tryptophan. A D gene is named only where the DNA matches it firmly. Some rows mark clone size as missing; the rest say once, few, many or name a class of expanded clone.

j_gene | v_gene | d_gene | abundance | CDR3nt | CDR3aa
TRBJ2-5 | TRBV15 | TRBD1 | - | TGTGCCACCAGCAGAGACCGGACAGGGGCGGGGGAGACCCAGTACTTC | CATSRDRTGAGETQYF
TRBJ2-2 | TRBV9 | TRBD1 | many | TGTGCCAGCAGCCACCGGGGGGGACAGGGGATCACCGGGGAGCTGTTTTTT | CASSHRGGQGITGELFF
TRBJ2-7 | TRBV7-9 | - | - | TGTGCCAGCAGCTCAGGACCGGTTTTGTACTTC | CASSSGPVLYF
TRBJ2-7 | TRBV25-1 | TRBD1 | once | TGTGCCAGCTTGAGGGACAGGACCTACGAGCAGTACTTC | CASLRDRTYEQYF
TRBJ1-6 | TRBV10-3 | - | - | TGTGCCATCAGGGCGATTCGGCCCCTCCACTTT | CAIRAIRPLHF
TRBJ2-7 | TRBV24-1 | - | - | TGTGCCACCAGTGGACAGACTTACGAGCAGTACTTC | CATSGQTYEQYF
TRBJ2-7 | TRBV5-8 | TRBD1 | many | TGTGCCAGCAGCGGAGGACAGGACCGCCACGAGCAGTACTTC | CASSGGQDRHEQYF
TRBJ1-2 | TRBV10-3 | TRBD1 | - | TGTGCCATCAGGGACAGGGGGCGGTACGGCGGCTACACCTTC | CAIRDRGRYGGYTF
TRBJ1-6 | TRBV7-9 | TRBD1 | - | TGTGCCAGCAGCGGACAGGGTGGGGGCCTCCACTTT | CASSGQGGGLHF
TRBJ1-4 | TRBV7-8 | - | - | TGTGCCAGCAGCGGGGGGGCTAATGAAAAACTGTTTTTT | CASSGGANEKLFF
TRBJ1-4 | TRBV29-1 | - | - | TGCAGCGTAGGAGGGAGGGATGAAAAACTGTTTTTT | CSVGGRDEKLFF
TRBJ2-5 | TRBV6-5 | - | many | TGTGCCAGCAGTTACGGGACGGATACAGAGACCCAGTACTTC | CASSYGTDTETQYF
TRBJ2-2 | TRBV7-2 | TRBD1 | once | TGTGCCAGCTCCCTACAGGGGCGTACGAACACCGGGGAGCTGTTTTTT | CASSLQGRTNTGELFF
TRBJ2-1 | TRBV20-1 | TRBD1 | once | TGCAGTGCCCCGGGACAGGTTGCTTACAATGAGCAGTTCTTC | CSAPGQVAYNEQFF
TRBJ1-1 | TRBV2 | TRBD1 | many | TGTGCCATCTCGGGGGGGACAGCAGTGGAAGCTTTCTTT | CAISGGTAVEAFF
TRBJ2-7 | TRBV2 | - | many | TGTGCCAGCACTAGCGGGACAGGCGAGCAGTACTTC | CASTSGTGEQYF
TRBJ1-4 | TRBV7-9 | TRBD1 | many | TGTGCCAGCAGCACCCGACAGGGACGTAATGAAAAACTGTTTTTT | CASSTRQGRNEKLFF
TRBJ1-1 | TRBV7-9 | - | many | TGTGCCAGCAGCTTAGGGGGGGCCACTGAAGCTTTCTTT | CASSLGGATEAFF
TRBJ2-5 | TRBV11-2 | TRBD2 | - | TGTGCCAGCAGCTCGGGGGGGGGCACATCAGGAGAGACCCAGTACTTC | CASSSGGGTSGETQYF
TRBJ1-2 | TRBV29-1 | - | - | TGCAGCGTTGACGGTCTGGGTTTACTCTATGGCTGCACCTTC | CSVDGLGLLYGCTF
TRBJ2-2 | TRBV7-2 | - | many | TGTGCCAGCAGCATATCACTAGCTTGGGAGCTGTTTTTT | CASSISLAWELFF
TRBJ2-2 | TRBV28 | TRBD1 | many | TGTGCCAGCAGTTTAAGACAGGGGGCCGCCGGGGAGCTGTTTTTT | CASSLRQGAAGELFF
TRBJ2-3 | TRBV7-2 | - | medium-sized | TGTGCCAGCAGCTTCAGTGCGGACACAGATACGCAGTATTTT | CASSFSADTDTQYF
TRBJ2-5 | TRBV7-2 | - | - | TGTGCCAGCTCGGTTAGCGGCCAAGAGACCCAGTACTTC | CASSVSGQETQYF
TRBJ2-2 | TRBV12-3/TRBV12-4 | TRBD2 | - | TGTGCCAGCAGTTTTATCAAAACTAGCGGGAGATTCACCGGGGAGCTGTTTTTT | CASSFIKTSGRFTGELFF
TRBJ2-2 | TRBV7-9 | - | - | TGTGCCAGCAGTTCCCAAGCGAACACCGGGGAGCTGTTTTTT | CASSSQANTGELFF
TRBJ2-5 | TRBV25-1 | - | - | TGTGCCAGCAGCGTCGGACAGCGTCAAGAGACCCAGTACTTC | CASSVGQRQETQYF
TRBJ2-7 | TRBV7-2 | - | many | TGTGCCAGCAGCTTTACGGGAGCGGGCGAGCAGTACTTC | CASSFTGAGEQYF
TRBJ2-7 | TRBV7-2 | - | many | TGTGCCAGCAGCCCCCGGGACTCCATCCTACGAGTGCAGTACTTC | CASSPRDSILRVQYF
TRBJ2-7 | TRBV7-8 | - | few | TGTGCCAGCAGCTCGTTCGGGGTCTACGAGCAGTACTTC | CASSSFGVYEQYF
TRBJ1-1 | TRBV6-1 | TRBD1 | many | TGTGCCAGCATAAGACAGGGGTCGTATACTGAAGCTTTCTTT | CASIRQGSYTEAFF
TRBJ2-2 | TRBV24-1 | TRBD2 | - | TGTGCCACCAGCGATACTAGCGGGAGGGCCGGGGAGCTGTTTTTT | CATSDTSGRAGELFF
TRBJ1-5 | TRBV7-9 | TRBD1 | once | TGTGCCAGCAGCCAAGTGAGGACAGGGTATCAGCCCCAGCATTTT | CASSQVRTGYQPQHF
TRBJ1-2 | TRBV7-8 | - | - | TGTGCCAGCAGCTTAAAAGGGGGAGGAGGCTACACCTTC | CASSLKGGGGYTF
TRBJ1-2 | TRBV9 | - | many | TGTGCCAGCAGCCCAGACGAGGGGCTTTGGGGCTACACCTTC | CASSPDEGLWGYTF
TRBJ2-5 | TRBV7-2 | TRBD1 | - | TGTGCCAGCAGCTCCGGGACAGGGGGTAGGGAGACCCAGTACTTC | CASSSGTGGRETQYF
TRBJ2-6 | TRBV25-1 | - | medium-sized | TGTGCCAGCAGTGAATATGCCCGGGGCTCTGGGGCCAACGTCCTGACTTTC | CASSEYARGSGANVLTF
TRBJ2-5 | TRBV7-9 | - | many | TGTGCCAGCAGCCTCCGGTGGGGAGAAGAGACCCAGTACTTC | CASSLRWGEETQYF
TRBJ2-7 | TRBV7-3 | - | many | TGTGCCAGCAGCTTGGGCAGGGCAGGGTGCGAGCAGTACTTC | CASSLGRAGCEQYF
TRBJ2-5 | TRBV19 | - | many | TGTGCCAGTTCCCGGAGGGGAGGAGAGACCCAGTACTTC | CASSRRGGETQYF
TRBJ2-2 | TRBV19 | - | many | TGTGCCAGTAGTGTCCGGGCAAGGGGCACCGGGGAGCTGTTTTTT | CASSVRARGTGELFF
TRBJ1-5 | TRBV6-1 | - | many | TGTGCCAGCAGTGAAGGTAGAGTGAATCAGCCCCAGCATTTT | CASSEGRVNQPQHF
TRBJ2-1 | TRBV10-3 | TRBD2 | few | TGTGCCATCAGTGGAGGGACTAGCGGCTACAATGAGCAGTTCTTC | CAISGGTSGYNEQFF
TRBJ1-5 | TRBV29-1 | - | many | TGCAGCGCAAGGGACGGCCAGAGGGAGCCCCAGCATTTT | CSARDGQREPQHF
TRBJ1-2 | TRBV9 | - | - | TGTGCCAGCAGCGTCGGAGGGGGCTACACCTTC | CASSVGGGYTF
TRBJ2-7 | TRBV28 | TRBD2 | - | TGTGCCAGCAGTCCCCCCACTAGCGGGAGAACCTACGAGCAGTACTTC | CASSPPTSGRTYEQYF
TRBJ2-2 | TRBV29-1 | - | few | TGCAGCGTTGAATCCCTTGGTCGGGAGCTGTTTTTT | CSVESLGRELFF
TRBJ2-5 | TRBV29-1 | - | - | TGCGGCGTTACGGGACACAACCAAGAGACCCAGTACTTC | CGVTGHNQETQYF
TRBJ1-1 | TRBV5-1 | - | - | TGCGCCAGCAGAGGCTCCGGGACACTGAACACTGAAGCTTCCTTT | CASRGSGTLNTEASF
TRBJ1-4 | TRBV29-1 | TRBD1 | - | TGCAGCGTCGACTTCACCGGGACAGACTCTGGAAAACTGTTTTTT | CSVDFTGTDSGKLFF
TRBJ1-5 | TRBV20-1 | - | - | TGCAGTGCTCCAGGGCCGGGAAGCGAGCAGCCCCAGCATTTT | CSAPGPGSEQPQHF